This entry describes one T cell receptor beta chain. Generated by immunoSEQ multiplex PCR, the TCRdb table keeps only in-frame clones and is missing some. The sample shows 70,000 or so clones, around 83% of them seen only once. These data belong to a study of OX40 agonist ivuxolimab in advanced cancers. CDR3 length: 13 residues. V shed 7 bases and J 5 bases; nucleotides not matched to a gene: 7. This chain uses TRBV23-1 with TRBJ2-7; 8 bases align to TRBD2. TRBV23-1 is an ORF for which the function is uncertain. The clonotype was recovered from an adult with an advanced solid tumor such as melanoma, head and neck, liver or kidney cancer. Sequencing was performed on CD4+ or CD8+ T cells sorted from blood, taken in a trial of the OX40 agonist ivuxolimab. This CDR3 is CASKREGLDEQYF. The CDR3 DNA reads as TGCGCCAGCAAACGGGAGGGTCTCGACGAGCAGTACTTC.